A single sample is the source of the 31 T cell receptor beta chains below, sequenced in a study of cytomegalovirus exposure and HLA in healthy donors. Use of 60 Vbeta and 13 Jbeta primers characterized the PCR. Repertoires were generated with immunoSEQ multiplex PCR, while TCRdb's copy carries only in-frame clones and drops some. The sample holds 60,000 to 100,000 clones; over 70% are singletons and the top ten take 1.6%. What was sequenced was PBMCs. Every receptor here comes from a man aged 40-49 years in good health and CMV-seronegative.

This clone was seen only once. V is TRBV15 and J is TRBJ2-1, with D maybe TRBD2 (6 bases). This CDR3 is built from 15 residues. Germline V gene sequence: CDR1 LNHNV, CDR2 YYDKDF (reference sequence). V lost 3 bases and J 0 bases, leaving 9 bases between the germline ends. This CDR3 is CATSSLRDSYNEQFF. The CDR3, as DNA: TGTGCCACCAGCAGTTTGCGGGACTCCTACAATGAGCAGTTCTTC.

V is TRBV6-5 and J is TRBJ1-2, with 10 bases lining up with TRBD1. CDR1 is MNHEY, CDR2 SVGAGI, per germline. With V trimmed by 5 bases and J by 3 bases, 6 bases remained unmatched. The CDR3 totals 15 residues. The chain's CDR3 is CASSPRDRGHYGYTF. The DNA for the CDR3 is TGTGCCAGCAGTCCCCGGGACAGGGGACACTATGGCTACACCTTC.

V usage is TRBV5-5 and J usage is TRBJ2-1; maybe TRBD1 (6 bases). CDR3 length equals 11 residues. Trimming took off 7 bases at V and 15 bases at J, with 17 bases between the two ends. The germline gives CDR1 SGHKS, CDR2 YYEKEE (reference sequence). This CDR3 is CASGPGQFRFF. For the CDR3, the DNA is TGTGCCAGCGGCCCCGGACAGTTTCGGTTCTTC. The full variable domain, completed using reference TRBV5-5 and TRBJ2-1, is DAGVTQSPTHLIKTRGQQVTLRCSPISGHKSVSWYQQVLGQGPQFIFQYYEKEERGRGNFPDRFSARQFPNYSSELNVNALLLGDSALYLCASGPGQFRFFGPGTRLTVL.

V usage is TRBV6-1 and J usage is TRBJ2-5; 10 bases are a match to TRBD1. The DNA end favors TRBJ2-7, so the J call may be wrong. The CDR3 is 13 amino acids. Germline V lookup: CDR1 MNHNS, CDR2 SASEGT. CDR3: CASRPGQGNEQYF. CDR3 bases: TGTGCCAGCAGACCGGGACAGGGGAACGAGCAGTACTTC.

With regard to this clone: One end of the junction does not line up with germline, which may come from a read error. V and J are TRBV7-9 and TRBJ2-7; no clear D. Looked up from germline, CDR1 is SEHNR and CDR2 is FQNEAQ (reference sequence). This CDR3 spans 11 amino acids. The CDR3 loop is CSSSLADEQYF. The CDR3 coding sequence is TGTTCCAGCAGCTTAGCCGACGAGCAGTACTTC.

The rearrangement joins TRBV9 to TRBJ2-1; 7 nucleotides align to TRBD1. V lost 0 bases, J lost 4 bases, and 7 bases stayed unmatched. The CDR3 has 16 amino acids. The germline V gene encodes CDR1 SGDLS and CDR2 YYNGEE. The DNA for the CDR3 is TGTGCCAGCAGCGTAGGGGGCAGGGGGAGTTACAATGAGCAGTTCTTC. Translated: CASSVGGRGSYNEQFF.

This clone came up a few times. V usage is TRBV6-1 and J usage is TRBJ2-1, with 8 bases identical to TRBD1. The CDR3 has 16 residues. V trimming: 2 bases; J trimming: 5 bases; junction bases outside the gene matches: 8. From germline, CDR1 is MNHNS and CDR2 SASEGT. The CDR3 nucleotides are TGTGCCAGCAGTGAATTCGGCGGACAGGGAAACAATGAGCAGTTCTTC. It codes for CASSEFGGQGNNEQFF.

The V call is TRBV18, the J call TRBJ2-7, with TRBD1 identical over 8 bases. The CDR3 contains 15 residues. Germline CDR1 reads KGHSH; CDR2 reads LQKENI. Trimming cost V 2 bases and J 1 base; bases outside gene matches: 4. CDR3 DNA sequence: TGTGCCAGCTCACCAAGGGACAGGACTTCCTACGAGCAGTACTTC. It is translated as CASSPRDRTSYEQYF.

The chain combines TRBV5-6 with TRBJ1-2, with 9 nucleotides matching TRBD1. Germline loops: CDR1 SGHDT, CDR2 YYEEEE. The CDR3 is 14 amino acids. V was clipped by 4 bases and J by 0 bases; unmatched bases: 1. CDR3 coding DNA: TGTGCCAGCAGCGGACAGGGGTCTAACTATGGCTACACCTTC. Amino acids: CASSGQGSNYGYTF.

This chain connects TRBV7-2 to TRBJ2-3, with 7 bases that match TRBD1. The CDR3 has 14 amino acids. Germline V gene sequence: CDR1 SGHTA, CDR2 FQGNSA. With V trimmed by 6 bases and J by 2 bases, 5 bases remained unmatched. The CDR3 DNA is TGTGCCAGCAGTTCGGACAGGTACACAGATACGCAGTATTTT. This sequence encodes CASSSDRYTDTQYF. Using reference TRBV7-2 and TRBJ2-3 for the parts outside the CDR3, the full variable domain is GAGVSQSPSNKVTEKGKDVELRCDPISGHTALYWYRQSLGQGLEFLIYFQGNSAPDKSGLPSDRFSAERTGGSVSTLTIQRTQQEDSAVYLCASSSDRYTDTQYFGPGTRLTVL.

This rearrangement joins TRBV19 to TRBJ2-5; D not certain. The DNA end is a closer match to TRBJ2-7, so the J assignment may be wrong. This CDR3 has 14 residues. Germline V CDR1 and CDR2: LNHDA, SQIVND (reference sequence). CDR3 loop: CASSPRRLSYEQYF. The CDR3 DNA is TGTGCCAGTAGTCCCCGCCGTCTCTCCTACGAGCAGTACTTC.

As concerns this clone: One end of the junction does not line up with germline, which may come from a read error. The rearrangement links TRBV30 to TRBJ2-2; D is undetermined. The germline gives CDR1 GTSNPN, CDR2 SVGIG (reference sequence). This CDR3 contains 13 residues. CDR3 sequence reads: CAWSKRNSGELFF. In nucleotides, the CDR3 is TGTGCCTGGAGTAAAAGGAACAGCGGGGAGCTGTTTTTT.

CDR3 protein: CASSMGQGQETQYF. The DNA for the CDR3 is TGTGCCAGCAGCATGGGACAGGGCCAAGAGACCCAGTACTTC. This chain connects TRBV7-9 to TRBJ2-5, with TRBD1 matching 9 bases. Per the germline V gene, CDR1 is SEHNR and CDR2 is FQNEAQ (reference sequence). Trimming at V came to 5 bases and at J to 1 base, leaving 2 bases not matched to a gene. The CDR3 is 14 amino acids.

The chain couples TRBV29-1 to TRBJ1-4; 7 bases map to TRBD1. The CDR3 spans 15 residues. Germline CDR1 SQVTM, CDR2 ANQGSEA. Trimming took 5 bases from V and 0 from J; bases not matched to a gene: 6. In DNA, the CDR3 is TGCAGCGTTACCTTAGGGACAGCAACTAATGAAAAACTGTTTTTT. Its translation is CSVTLGTATNEKLFF.

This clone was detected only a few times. CDR3 DNA: TGTGCCAGCAGTGAGGGACAGGACACAGATACGCAGTATTTT. Protein: CASSEGQDTDTQYF. This chain uses TRBV6-4 with TRBJ2-3; the match to TRBD1 covers 8 bases. CDR1 MRHNA and CDR2 SNTAGT come from the germline V gene. CDR3 length: 14 amino acids. The ends lost 3 bases at V and 2 bases at J; junction bases unmatched: 1.

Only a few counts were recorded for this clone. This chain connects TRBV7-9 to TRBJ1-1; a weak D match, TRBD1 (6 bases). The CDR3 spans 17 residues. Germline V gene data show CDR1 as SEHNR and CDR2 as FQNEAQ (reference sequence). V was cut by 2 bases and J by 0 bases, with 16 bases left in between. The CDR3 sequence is CASSLFEGGQLNTEAFF. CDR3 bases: TGTGCCAGCAGCTTATTTGAGGGCGGACAGTTGAACACTGAAGCTTTCTTT.

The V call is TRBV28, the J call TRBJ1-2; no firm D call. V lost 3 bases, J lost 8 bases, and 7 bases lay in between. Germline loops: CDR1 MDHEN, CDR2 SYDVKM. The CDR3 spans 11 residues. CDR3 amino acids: CASSLGDGYTF. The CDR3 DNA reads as TGTGCCAGCAGTTTGGGCGACGGCTACACCTTC.

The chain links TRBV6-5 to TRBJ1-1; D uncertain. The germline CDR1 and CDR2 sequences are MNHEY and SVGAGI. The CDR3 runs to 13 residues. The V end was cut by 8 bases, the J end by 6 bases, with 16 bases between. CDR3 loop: CASGYPTLAEAFF. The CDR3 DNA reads TGTGCCAGCGGGTACCCGACACTAGCTGAAGCTTTCTTT.

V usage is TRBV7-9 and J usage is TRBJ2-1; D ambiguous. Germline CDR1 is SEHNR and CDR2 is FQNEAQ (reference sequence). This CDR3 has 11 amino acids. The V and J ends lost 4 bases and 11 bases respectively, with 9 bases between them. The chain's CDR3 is CASSSSDKQFF. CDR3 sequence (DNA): TGTGCCAGCAGCTCCAGTGATAAGCAGTTCTTC.

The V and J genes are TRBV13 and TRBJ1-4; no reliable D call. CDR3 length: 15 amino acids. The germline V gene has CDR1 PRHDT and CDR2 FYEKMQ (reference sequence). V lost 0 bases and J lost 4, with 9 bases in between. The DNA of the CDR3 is TGTGCCAGCAGCTTAGGAGCAGGTATTAATGAAAAACTGTTTTTT. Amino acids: CASSLGAGINEKLFF. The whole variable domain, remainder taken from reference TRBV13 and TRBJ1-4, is AAGVIQSPRHLIKEKRETATLKCYPIPRHDTVYWYQQGPGQDPQFLISFYEKMQSDKGSIPDRFSAQQFSDYHSELNMSSLELGDSALYFCASSLGAGINEKLFFGSGTQLSVL.

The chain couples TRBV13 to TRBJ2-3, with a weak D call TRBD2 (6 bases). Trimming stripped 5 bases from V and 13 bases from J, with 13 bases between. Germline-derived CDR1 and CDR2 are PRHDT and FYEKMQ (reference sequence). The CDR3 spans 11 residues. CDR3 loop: CASSGDWGKYF. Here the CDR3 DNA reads TGTGCCAGCAGCGGGGACTGGGGAAAGTATTTT.

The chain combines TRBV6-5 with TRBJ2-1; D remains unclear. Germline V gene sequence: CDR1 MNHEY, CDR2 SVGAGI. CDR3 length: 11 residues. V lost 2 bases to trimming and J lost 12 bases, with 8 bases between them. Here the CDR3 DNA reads TGTGCCAGCAGTTACCAACAGCTGCAGTTCTTC. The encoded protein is CASSYQQLQFF.

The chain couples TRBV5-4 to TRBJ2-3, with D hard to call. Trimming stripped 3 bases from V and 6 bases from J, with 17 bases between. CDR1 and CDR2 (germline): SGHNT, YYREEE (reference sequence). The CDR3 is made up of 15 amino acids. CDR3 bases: TGTGCCAGCAGCTCGAAACTGGGCGATCAGGATACGCAGTATTTT. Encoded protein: CASSSKLGDQDTQYF. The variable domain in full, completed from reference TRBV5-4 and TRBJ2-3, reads ETGVTQSPTHLIKTRGQQVTLRCSSQSGHNTVSWYQQALGQGPQFIFQYYREEENGRGNFPPRFSGLQFPNYSSELNVNALELDDSALYLCASSSKLGDQDTQYFGPGTRLTVL.

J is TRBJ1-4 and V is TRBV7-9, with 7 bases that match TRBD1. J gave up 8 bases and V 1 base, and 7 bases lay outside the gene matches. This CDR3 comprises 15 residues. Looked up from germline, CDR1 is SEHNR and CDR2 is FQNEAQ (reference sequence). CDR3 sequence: CASSLDVTGNEKLFF. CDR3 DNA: TGTGCCAGCAGCTTAGATGTGACAGGGAACGAAAAACTGTTTTTT.

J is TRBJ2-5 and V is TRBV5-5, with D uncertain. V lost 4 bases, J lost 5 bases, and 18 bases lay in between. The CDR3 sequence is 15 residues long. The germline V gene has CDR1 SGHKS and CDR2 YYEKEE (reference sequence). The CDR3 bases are TGTGCCAGCAGCCGGCTTGGCGGAGTTTGGGAGACCCAGTACTTC. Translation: CASSRLGGVWETQYF.

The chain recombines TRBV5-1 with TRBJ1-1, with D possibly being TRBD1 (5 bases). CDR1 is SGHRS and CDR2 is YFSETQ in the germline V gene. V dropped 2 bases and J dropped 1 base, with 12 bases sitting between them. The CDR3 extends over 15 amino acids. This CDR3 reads CASSFPGRENTEAFF. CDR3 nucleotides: TGCGCCAGCAGCTTCCCCGGCAGGGAGAACACTGAAGCTTTCTTT.

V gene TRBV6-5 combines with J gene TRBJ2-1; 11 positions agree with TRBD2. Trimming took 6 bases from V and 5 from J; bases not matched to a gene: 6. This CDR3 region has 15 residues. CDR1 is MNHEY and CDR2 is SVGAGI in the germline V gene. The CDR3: CASRLLAGANNEQFF. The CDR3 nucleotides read TGTGCCAGCAGACTACTAGCGGGAGCTAACAATGAGCAGTTCTTC.

CDR3 coding DNA: TGTGCCAGCAATATAGCTAGTGAGCAGTTCTTC. It yields the protein CASNIASEQFF. The chain links TRBV2 to TRBJ2-1; D gene unclear. The CDR3 extends over 11 amino acids. Germline CDR1 is SNHLY and CDR2 is FYNNEI. Deletions cut 7 bases from V and 9 bases from J, with 10 bases between. Full variable domain (missing parts from reference TRBV2 and TRBJ2-1): EPEVTQTPSHQVTQMGQEVILRCVPISNHLYFYWYRQILGQKVEFLVSFYNNEISEKSEIFDDQFSVERPDGSNFTLKIRSTKLEDSAMYFCASNIASEQFFGPGTRLTVL.

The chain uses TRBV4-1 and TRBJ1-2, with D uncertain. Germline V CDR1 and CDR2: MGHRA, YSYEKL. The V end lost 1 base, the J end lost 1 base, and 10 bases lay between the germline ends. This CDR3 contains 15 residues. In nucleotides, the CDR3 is TGCGCCAGCAGCCAAGGTGGCGGATTTAACTATGGCTACACCTTC. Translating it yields CASSQGGGFNYGYTF.

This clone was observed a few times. CDR3 in DNA: TGTGCCAGCAGCTCGATCGGGACAGGGCTAGACGAAAAACTGTTTTTT. This codes for CASSSIGTGLDEKLFF. The V gene is TRBV7-8, the J gene TRBJ1-4, with 9 bases aligning to TRBD1. The V segment lost 4 bases and the J segment 8 bases; nucleotides outside the gene matches: 11. Germline assignment: CDR1 SGHVS and CDR2 FQNEAQ. The CDR3 has 16 amino acids.

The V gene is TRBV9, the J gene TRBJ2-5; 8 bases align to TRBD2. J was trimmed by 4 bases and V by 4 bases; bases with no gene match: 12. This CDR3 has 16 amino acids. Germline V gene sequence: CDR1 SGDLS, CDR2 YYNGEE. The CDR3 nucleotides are TGTGCCAGCAGCCCCTATCGGGGGGGGGCGGGAGAGACCCAGTACTTC. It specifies CASSPYRGGAGETQYF.